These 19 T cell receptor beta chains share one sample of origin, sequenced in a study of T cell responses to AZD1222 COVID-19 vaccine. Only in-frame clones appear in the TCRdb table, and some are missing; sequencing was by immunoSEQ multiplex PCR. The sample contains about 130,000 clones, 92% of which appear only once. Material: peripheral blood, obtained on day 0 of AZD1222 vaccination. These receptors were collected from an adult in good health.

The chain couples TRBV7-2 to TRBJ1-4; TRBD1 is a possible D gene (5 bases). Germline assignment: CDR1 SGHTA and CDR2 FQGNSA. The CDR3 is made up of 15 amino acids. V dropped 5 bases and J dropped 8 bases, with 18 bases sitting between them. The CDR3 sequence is CASSPWGGNTEKLFF. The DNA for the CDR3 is TGTGCCAGCAGCCCTTGGGGGGGAAATACCGAAAAACTGTTTTTT.

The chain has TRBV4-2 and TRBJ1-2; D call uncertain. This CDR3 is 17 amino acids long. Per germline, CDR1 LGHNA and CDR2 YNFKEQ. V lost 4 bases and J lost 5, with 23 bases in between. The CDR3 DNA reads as TGTGCCAGCAGCCTTAAAACCTACGCCGGGGTCGAATATGGCTACACCTTC. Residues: CASSLKTYAGVEYGYTF.

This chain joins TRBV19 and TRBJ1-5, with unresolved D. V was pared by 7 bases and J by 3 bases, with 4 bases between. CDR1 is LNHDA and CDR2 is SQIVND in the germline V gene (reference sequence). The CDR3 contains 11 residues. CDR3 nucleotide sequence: TGTGCCAGTACCCTCAATCAGCCCCAGCATTTT. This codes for CASTLNQPQHF. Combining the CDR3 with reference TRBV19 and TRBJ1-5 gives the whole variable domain DGGITQSPKYLFRKEGQNVTLSCEQNLNHDAMYWYRQDPGQGLRLIYYSQIVNDFQKGDIAEGYSVSREKKESFPLTVTSAQKNPTAFYLCASTLNQPQHFGDGTRLSIL.

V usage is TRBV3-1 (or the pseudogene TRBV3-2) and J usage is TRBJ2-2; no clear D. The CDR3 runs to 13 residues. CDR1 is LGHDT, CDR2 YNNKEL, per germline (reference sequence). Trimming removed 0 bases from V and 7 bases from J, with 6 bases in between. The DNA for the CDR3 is TGTGCCAGCAGCCAAGAGGGTGTCGGGGAGCTGTTTTTT. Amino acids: CASSQEGVGELFF.

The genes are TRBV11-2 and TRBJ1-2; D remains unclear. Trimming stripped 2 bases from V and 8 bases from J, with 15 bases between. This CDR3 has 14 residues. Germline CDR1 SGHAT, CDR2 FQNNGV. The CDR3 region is CASSLRGPHGGYTF. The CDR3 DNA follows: TGTGCCAGCAGCTTAAGAGGGCCCCATGGGGGCTACACCTTC.

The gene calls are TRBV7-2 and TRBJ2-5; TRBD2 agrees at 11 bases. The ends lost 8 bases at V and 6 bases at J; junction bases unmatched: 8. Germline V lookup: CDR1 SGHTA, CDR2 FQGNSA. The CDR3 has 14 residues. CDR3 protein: CASGSGGAPKTQYF. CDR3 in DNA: TGTGCCAGCGGTAGCGGGGGGGCCCCAAAGACCCAGTACTTC.

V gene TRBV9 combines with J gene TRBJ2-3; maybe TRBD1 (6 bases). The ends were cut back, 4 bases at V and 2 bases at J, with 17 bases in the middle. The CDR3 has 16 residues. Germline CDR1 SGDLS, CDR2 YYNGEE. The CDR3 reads CASSLNRQANTDTQYF. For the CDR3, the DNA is TGTGCCAGCAGCCTTAATCGACAGGCCAACACAGATACGCAGTATTTT.

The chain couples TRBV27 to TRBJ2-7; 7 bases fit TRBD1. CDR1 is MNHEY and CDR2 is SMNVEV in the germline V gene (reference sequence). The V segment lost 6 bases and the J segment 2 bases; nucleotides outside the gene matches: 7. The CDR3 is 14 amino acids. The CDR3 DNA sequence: TGTGCCAGCAGGAAACGGACAGGAACCTACGAGCAGTACTTC. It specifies CASRKRTGTYEQYF.

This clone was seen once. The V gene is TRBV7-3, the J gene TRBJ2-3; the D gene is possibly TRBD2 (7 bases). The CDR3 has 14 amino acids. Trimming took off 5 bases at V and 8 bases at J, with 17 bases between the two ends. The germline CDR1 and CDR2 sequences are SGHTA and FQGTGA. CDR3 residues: CASSTGTSGVTQYF. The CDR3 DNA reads TGTGCCAGCAGCACAGGGACCAGCGGGGTTACGCAGTATTTT.

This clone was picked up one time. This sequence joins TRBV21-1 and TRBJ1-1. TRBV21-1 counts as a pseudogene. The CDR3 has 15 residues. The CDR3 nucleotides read TGTGCCAGCAGCAAAGGAGGGGTGAGGAACACTGAAGCTTTCTTT. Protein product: CASSKGGVRNTEAFF.

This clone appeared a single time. DNA of the CDR3: TGTGCCAGCAGCCCCCCAGGGGGGGATGAGACCCAGTACTTC. Protein sequence: CASSPPGGDETQYF. This rearrangement joins TRBV7-3 to TRBJ2-5; possibly TRBD1 or TRBD2 for D (7 bases each). CDR3 length equals 14 residues. Germline CDR1 reads SGHTA; CDR2 reads FQGTGA. Trimming took off 5 bases at V and 5 bases at J, with 15 bases between the two ends. The whole variable domain, filled in from reference TRBV7-3 and TRBJ2-5, reads GAGVSQTPSNKVTEKGKYVELRCDPISGHTALYWYRQSLGQGPEFLIYFQGTGAADDSGLPNDRFFAVRPEGSVSTLKIQRTERGDSAVYLCASSPPGGDETQYFGPGTRLLVL.

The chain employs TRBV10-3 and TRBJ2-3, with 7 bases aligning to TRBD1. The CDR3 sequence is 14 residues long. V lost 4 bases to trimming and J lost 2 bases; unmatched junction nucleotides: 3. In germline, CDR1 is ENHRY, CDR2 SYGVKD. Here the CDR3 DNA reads TGTGCCATCAGTGGACAGGGCCCCACAGATACGCAGTATTTT. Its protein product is CAISGQGPTDTQYF.

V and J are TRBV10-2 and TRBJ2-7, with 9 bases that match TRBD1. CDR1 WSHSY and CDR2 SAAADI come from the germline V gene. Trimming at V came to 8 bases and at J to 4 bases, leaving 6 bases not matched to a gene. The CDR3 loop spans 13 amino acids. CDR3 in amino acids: CASQTGGLYEQYF. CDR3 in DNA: TGCGCCAGCCAGACAGGGGGACTGTACGAGCAGTACTTC.

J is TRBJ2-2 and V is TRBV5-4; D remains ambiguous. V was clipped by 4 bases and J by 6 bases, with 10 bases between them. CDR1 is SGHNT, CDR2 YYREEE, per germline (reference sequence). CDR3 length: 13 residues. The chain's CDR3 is CASSVVGSGELFF. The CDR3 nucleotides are TGTGCCAGCAGCGTGGTGGGTTCCGGGGAGCTGTTTTTT.

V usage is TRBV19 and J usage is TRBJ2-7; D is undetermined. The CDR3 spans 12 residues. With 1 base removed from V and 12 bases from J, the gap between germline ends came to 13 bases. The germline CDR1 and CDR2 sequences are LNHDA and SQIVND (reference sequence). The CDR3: CASSIVDSQLYF. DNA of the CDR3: TGTGCCAGTAGTATAGTCGACTCCCAGCTGTACTTC. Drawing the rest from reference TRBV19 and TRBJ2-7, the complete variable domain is DGGITQSPKYLFRKEGQNVTLSCEQNLNHDAMYWYRQDPGQGLRLIYYSQIVNDFQKGDIAEGYSVSREKKESFPLTVTSAQKNPTAFYLCASSIVDSQLYFGPGTRLTVT.

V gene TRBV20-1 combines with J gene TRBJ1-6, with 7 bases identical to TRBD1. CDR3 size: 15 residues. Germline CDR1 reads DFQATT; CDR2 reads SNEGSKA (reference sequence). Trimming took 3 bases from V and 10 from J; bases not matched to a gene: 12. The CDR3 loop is CSASPPREGQSPLHF. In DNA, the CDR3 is TGCAGTGCTAGTCCCCCCAGGGAGGGACAGTCACCCCTCCACTTT.

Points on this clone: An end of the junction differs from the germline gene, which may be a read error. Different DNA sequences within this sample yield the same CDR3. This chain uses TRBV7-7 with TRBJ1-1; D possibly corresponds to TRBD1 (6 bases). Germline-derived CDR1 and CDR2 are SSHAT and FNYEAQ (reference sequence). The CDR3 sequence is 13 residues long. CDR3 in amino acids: CASSLDRNTEAFF. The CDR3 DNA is TGTGCTAGCAGCTTGGACAGGAACACTGAAGCTTTCTTT.

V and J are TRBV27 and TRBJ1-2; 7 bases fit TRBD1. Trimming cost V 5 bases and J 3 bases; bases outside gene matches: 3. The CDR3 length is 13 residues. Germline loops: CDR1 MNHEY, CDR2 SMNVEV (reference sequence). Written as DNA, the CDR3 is TGTGCCAGCAGTGTAGGGACAGACTATGGCTACACCTTC. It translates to CASSVGTDYGYTF.

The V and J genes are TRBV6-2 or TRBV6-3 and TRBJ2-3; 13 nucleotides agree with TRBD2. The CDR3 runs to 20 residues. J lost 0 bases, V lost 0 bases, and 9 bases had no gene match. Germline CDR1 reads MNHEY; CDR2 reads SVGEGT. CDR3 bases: TGTGCCAGCAGTTACTCGTCCGGACTAGCGGGGGTGAAAAGCACAGATACGCAGTATTTT. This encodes CASSYSSGLAGVKSTDTQYF.